The 28 T cell receptor beta chains in this list originate from one sample, sequenced in a study of cytomegalovirus exposure and HLA in healthy donors. The PCR employed 60 Vbeta primers together with 13 Jbeta primers. Measured with immunoSEQ multiplex PCR; TCRdb has only the in-frame clones, and not every one. This table has approximately 120,000 clones, 60% to 85% appearing once. The sequenced material came from PBMCs. The receptors come from a man younger than 40 in good health and CMV-seronegative.

This clone has just one count. The chain joins TRBV19 to TRBJ2-1, with D maybe TRBD2 (7 bases). This CDR3 has 15 amino acids. The germline gives CDR1 LNHDA, CDR2 SQIVND (reference sequence). Trimming took 1 base from V and 5 from J, leaving 12 bases between them. The CDR3 spells CASSIAGGPHNEQFF. The CDR3 DNA follows: TGTGCCAGTAGTATAGCGGGGGGCCCCCACAATGAGCAGTTCTTC.

J is TRBJ2-5 and V is TRBV25-1, with 8 bases matching TRBD2. Germline V gives CDR1 MGHDK, CDR2 SYGVNS. Trimming at V came to 8 bases and at J to 5 bases, leaving 19 bases not matched to a gene. This CDR3 is 17 amino acids long. The CDR3 here is CASAATLAGSVWETQYF. In DNA form, the CDR3 reads TGTGCCAGCGCCGCGACCTTAGCGGGAAGTGTTTGGGAGACCCAGTACTTC.

This clone was recorded a few times. The V call is TRBV19, the J call TRBJ1-5; D is perhaps TRBD1 (6 bases). CDR3 length: 14 amino acids. The V end lost 6 bases, the J end lost 5 bases, and 14 bases lay between the germline ends. The V gene's germline CDR1 is LNHDA and CDR2 SQIVND (reference sequence). CDR3 sequence reads: CASSWTVQDQPQHF. The CDR3 nucleotides read TGTGCCAGTAGCTGGACAGTTCAAGATCAGCCCCAGCATTTT.

The chain uses TRBV6-5 and TRBJ1-1, with D possibly matching TRBD1 (5 bases). Germline V gives CDR1 MNHEY, CDR2 SVGAGI. The CDR3 has 15 amino acids. The V end was cut by 5 bases, the J end by 5 bases, with 18 bases between. The CDR3 here is CASSHSDSRRTEAFF. For the CDR3, the DNA is TGTGCCAGCAGTCATTCCGACAGCCGAAGGACTGAAGCTTTCTTT.

The chain's CDR3 is CASSLALTGNTNTEAFF. CDR3 bases: TGCGCCAGCAGCTTGGCCCTGACAGGGAATACCAACACTGAAGCTTTCTTT. The gene calls are TRBV5-1 and TRBJ1-1; 7 nucleotides match TRBD1. This CDR3 has 17 residues. V dropped 0 bases and J dropped 2; count of bases not matched to a gene: 10. CDR1 is SGHRS and CDR2 is YFSETQ in the germline V gene.

This chain uses TRBV14 with TRBJ2-7; D possibly corresponds to TRBD2 (6 bases). V gave up 1 base and J gave up 3 bases, with 7 bases separating them. In germline, CDR1 is SGHDN, CDR2 FVKESK. This CDR3 region has 13 residues. In DNA, the CDR3 is TGTGCCAGCAGCCAAGTTAGCGGCTACGAGCAGTACTTC. Its translation is CASSQVSGYEQYF.

The chain is built from TRBV4-2 and TRBJ1-2; unclear D gene. The germline V gene has CDR1 LGHNA and CDR2 YNFKEQ. The ends were cut back, 0 bases at V and 6 bases at J, with 14 bases in the middle. The CDR3 loop spans 15 amino acids. CDR3 coding DNA: TGTGCCAGCAGCCAAGATTTAAACAGCATAAATGGCTACACCTTC. Amino acid sequence: CASSQDLNSINGYTF.

The chain joins TRBV7-2 to TRBJ2-7, with TRBD2 matching 12 bases. The CDR3 has 14 amino acids. V trimming: 3 bases; J trimming: 7 bases; junction bases outside the gene matches: 4. CDR1 and CDR2 (germline): SGHTA, FQGNSA. The CDR3 DNA is TGTGCCAGCAGCTTCCTCGGACTAGCGGGGGAGCAGTACTTC. Its translation is CASSFLGLAGEQYF. Combining the CDR3 with reference TRBV7-2 and TRBJ2-7 gives the whole variable domain GAGVSQSPSNKVTEKGKDVELRCDPISGHTALYWYRQSLGQGLEFLIYFQGNSAPDKSGLPSDRFSAERTGGSVSTLTIQRTQQEDSAVYLCASSFLGLAGEQYFGPGTRLTVT.

This chain links TRBV28 with TRBJ2-7; D remains unclear. The CDR3 is 12 residues long. Germline V gene lookup returns CDR1 MDHEN and CDR2 SYDVKM. The V gene lost 8 bases and the J gene lost 2 bases, with 10 bases spanning the gap. CDR3 in amino acids: CASQKLPYEQYF. The DNA of the CDR3 is TGTGCCAGCCAGAAATTACCCTACGAGCAGTACTTC.

This chain connects TRBV19 to TRBJ1-4; D not certain. CDR3 size: 14 residues. The V gene's germline CDR1 is LNHDA and CDR2 SQIVND (reference sequence). Trimming took off 5 bases at V and 4 bases at J, with 11 bases between the two ends. CDR3 DNA sequence: TGTGCCAGTAGTGCGGGAGATGATAATGAAAAACTGTTTTTT. It codes for CASSAGDDNEKLFF.

The chain joins TRBV29-1 to TRBJ1-1; tentatively, D is TRBD1 (5 bases). Germline V gene lookup returns CDR1 SQVTM and CDR2 ANQGSEA. The CDR3 has 12 amino acids. Trimming stripped 7 bases from V and 7 bases from J, with 16 bases between. CDR3 bases: TGCAGCGCCCGGGGCGGGGCGGGTGAAGCTTTCTTT. The encoded protein is CSARGGAGEAFF.

V is TRBV6-4 and J is TRBJ2-2; 9 positions agree with TRBD1. Germline V CDR1 and CDR2: MRHNA, SNTAGT. V shed 2 bases, J shed 6 bases, and the junction held 4 bases outside the gene matches. The CDR3 contains 15 residues. The CDR3 region is CASSDPDRGAGELFF. In DNA, the CDR3 is TGTGCCAGCAGTGACCCGGACAGGGGAGCCGGGGAGCTGTTTTTT.

This chain uses TRBV11-3 with TRBJ2-1, with 11 positions matching TRBD2. The germline CDR1 and CDR2 sequences are SGHNT and YENEEA. CDR3 length: 15 residues. J was trimmed by 10 bases and V by 4 bases; bases with no gene match: 9. The DNA for the CDR3 is TGTGCCAGCAGCTGGGAGACTAGCGGGACACGAGAGCAGTTCTTC. Translating gives CASSWETSGTREQFF.

The chain uses TRBV5-1 and TRBJ1-2; TRBD1 is a possible D gene (6 bases). V was shortened by 1 base and J by 2 bases, with 9 bases between the two germline ends. This CDR3 is built from 14 residues. In germline, CDR1 is SGHRS, CDR2 YFSETQ. This CDR3 reads CASSLWQGNYGYTF. CDR3 nucleotide sequence: TGCGCCAGCAGCTTGTGGCAGGGGAACTATGGCTACACCTTC.

The chain combines TRBV6-5 with TRBJ2-7; no clear D. Germline lookup yields CDR1 MNHEY and CDR2 SVGAGI. Between the trimmed V and J ends, which lost 2 bases and 7 bases, there was a span of 9 bases. The CDR3 is made up of 12 amino acids. In DNA, the CDR3 is TGTGCCAGCAGTTACAGTACCGGGGAGCAGTACTTC. It codes for CASSYSTGEQYF.

This rearrangement joins TRBV11-2 to TRBJ1-2; 8 nucleotides agree with TRBD1. This CDR3 is built from 14 residues. Germline V CDR1 and CDR2: SGHAT, FQNNGV. The V and J ends lost 7 bases and 2 bases, in that order; junction bases with no gene match: 6. The CDR3 protein is CASKAWDRNYGYTF. In DNA, the CDR3 is TGTGCCAGCAAAGCCTGGGACAGGAACTATGGCTACACCTTC.

This clone has a handful of counts. The chain couples TRBV15 to TRBJ2-1; the D is unclear. The germline V gene has CDR1 LNHNV and CDR2 YYDKDF (reference sequence). Trimming shortened V by 8 bases and J by 1 base, and 15 bases separated the two germline ends. The CDR3 has 15 amino acids. This CDR3 reads CATARSPESYNEQFF. The CDR3 coding sequence is TGTGCCACCGCGAGGTCCCCTGAATCCTACAATGAGCAGTTCTTC.

The chain has TRBV11-2 and TRBJ2-3; D is undetermined. The germline V gene encodes CDR1 SGHAT and CDR2 FQNNGV. The CDR3 extends over 14 amino acids. V lost 5 bases, J lost 2 bases, and 11 bases lay in between. In nucleotides, the CDR3 is TGTGCCAGCAGCAGAACGCAGGCCACAGATACGCAGTATTTT. This gives the protein CASSRTQATDTQYF.

The chain links TRBV10-2 to TRBJ1-2, with 7 nucleotides matching TRBD1. With V trimmed by 9 bases and J by 4 bases, 8 bases remained unmatched. Germline CDR1 WSHSY, CDR2 SAAADI. The CDR3 consists of 13 residues. In DNA, the CDR3 is TGCGCCAGTAGGGACAGCGTCATCTATGGCTACACCTTC. Its translation: CASRDSVIYGYTF.

The chain has TRBV5-8 and TRBJ1-1; no clear D. V was pared by 1 base and J by 3 bases, with 13 bases between. Germline V gene data show CDR1 as SGHTS and CDR2 as YDEGEE. CDR3 size: 15 residues. For the CDR3, the DNA is TGTGCCAGCAGCTTGTCGGTGGCGACACACACTGAAGCTTTCTTT. Its translation: CASSLSVATHTEAFF.

This clone was observed a handful of times. The rearrangement uses TRBV5-1 and TRBJ1-4; TRBD1 aligns across 7 bases. CDR1 and CDR2 (germline): SGHRS, YFSETQ. V dropped 0 bases and J dropped 0; count of bases not matched to a gene: 2. This CDR3 comprises 16 residues. The CDR3 DNA follows: TGCGCCAGCAGCTTGGGCGGGACAGCAACTAATGAAAAACTGTTTTTT. Translated, it gives CASSLGGTATNEKLFF.

V and J are TRBV5-6 and TRBJ1-1; TRBD1 might be the D (5 bases). Deletions cut 0 bases from V and 6 bases from J, with 21 bases between. Germline lookup yields CDR1 SGHDT and CDR2 YYEEEE. The CDR3 is 17 amino acids. The CDR3 DNA reads as TGTGCCAGCAGCTTGGCCTTAGACAGCCCGGCGGTGTCTGAAGCTTTCTTT. Its protein is CASSLALDSPAVSEAFF.

The chain uses TRBV11-2 and TRBJ2-3; 13 bases map to TRBD2. Germline loops: CDR1 SGHAT, CDR2 FQNNGV. Germline trimming cut 0 bases from V and 5 bases from J; bases unmatched to any gene: 5. The CDR3 is 17 residues long. In DNA form, the CDR3 reads TGTGCCAGCAGCTTAGATCTACTAGCGGGGGGGCAAGATACGCAGTATTTT. Residues: CASSLDLLAGGQDTQYF.

CDR3 in amino acids: CASSLGRDQPQHF. Written as DNA, the CDR3 is TGTGCCAGTAGTCTCGGGAGGGATCAGCCCCAGCATTTT. The chain joins TRBV19 to TRBJ1-5; D is ambiguous. The germline V gene encodes CDR1 LNHDA and CDR2 SQIVND (reference sequence). V was cut by 5 bases and J by 5 bases, with 10 bases left in between. The CDR3 loop spans 13 amino acids.

With regard to this clone: The same CDR3 can be traced to other DNA sequences in this sample. The rearrangement joins TRBV7-9 to TRBJ2-5; no clear D gene. Germline V gene data show CDR1 as SEHNR and CDR2 as FQNEAQ (reference sequence). The CDR3 totals 11 residues. Trimming cost V 4 bases and J 4 bases, with 4 bases left between them. The CDR3 protein is CASSSGETQYF. The CDR3 DNA reads as TGTGCCAGCAGCTCCGGAGAGACCCAGTACTTC.

The chain is built from TRBV29-1 and TRBJ1-1, with a tentative D call TRBD1 (5 bases). The CDR3 extends over 15 amino acids. Deletions cut 6 bases from V and 0 bases from J, with 17 bases between. Germline V gene data show CDR1 as SQVTM and CDR2 as ANQGSEA. The CDR3, as DNA: TGCAGCGTCGCGTATGATCCAGGGATGAACACTGAAGCTTTCTTT. It encodes CSVAYDPGMNTEAFF. The complete variable domain, with remaining parts taken from reference TRBV29-1 and TRBJ1-1, reads SAVISQKPSRDICQRGTSLTIQCQVDSQVTMMFWYRQQPGQSLTLIATANQGSEATYESGFVIDKFPISRPNLTFSTLTVSNMSPEDSSIYLCSVAYDPGMNTEAFFGQGTRLTVV.

V gene TRBV4-3 combines with J gene TRBJ2-7; TRBD1 might be the D (5 bases). The germline V gene has CDR1 LGHNA and CDR2 YSLEER. The CDR3 is made up of 15 amino acids. Between the trimmed V and J ends, which lost 0 bases and 4 bases, there was a span of 13 bases. This CDR3 is CASSQDSQGRYEQYF. The CDR3 DNA reads as TGCGCCAGCAGCCAAGATAGTCAGGGTCGGTACGAGCAGTACTTC.

This clone appeared once. This chain uses TRBV15 with TRBJ1-4; D gene unclear. This CDR3 is 12 amino acids long. The germline gives CDR1 LNHNV, CDR2 YYDKDF (reference sequence). V gave up 0 bases and J gave up 14 bases, with 10 bases separating them. CDR3 protein: CATSREGRLLFF. The CDR3 bases are TGTGCCACCAGCAGAGAAGGGAGACTTCTGTTTTTT.